Following are 11 T cell receptor beta chains from one sample sequenced in a study of identical twins. TCRdb recomputed calls from the 5' RACE reads with MiXCR, one row per CDR3 protein. The data contain roughly 690,000 distinct CDR3 sequences, 5.5% to 7.5% of them singletons. The sequenced material came from naive T cells sorted from blood. The receptor set was obtained from a man between 18 and 29 years old in good health.

This clonotype was found many times. V gene TRBV9 combines with J gene TRBJ2-6; D remains unclear. This CDR3 has 17 residues. V was clipped by 0 bases and J by 0 bases, with 10 bases between them. The germline gives CDR1 SGDLS, CDR2 YYNGEE. The CDR3: CASSVDSGPSGANVLTF. The CDR3 coding sequence is TGTGCCAGCAGCGTAGATTCCGGCCCCTCTGGGGCCAACGTCCTGACTTTC.

This clonotype has at least ten counts. The V and J genes are TRBV7-9 and TRBJ2-1, with TRBD2 identical over 7 bases. This CDR3 spans 12 amino acids. Germline CDR1 SEHNR, CDR2 FQNEAQ (reference sequence). V lost 3 bases to trimming and J lost 12 bases; unmatched junction nucleotides: 5. DNA for the CDR3: TGTGCCAGCAGCTTGGGATGGGGGGGGCAGTTCTTC. Amino acids: CASSLGWGGQFF.

This clonotype was detected a few times. The J gene is TRBJ2-6, the V gene TRBV2; 7 bases align to TRBD1. This CDR3 is built from 16 residues. Germline CDR1 reads SNHLY; CDR2 reads FYNNEI. Germline trimming cut 5 bases from V and 0 bases from J; bases unmatched to any gene: 4. This chain's CDR3 is CASSKTGTSGANVLTF. The CDR3 DNA is TGTGCCAGCAGTAAGACAGGGACCTCTGGGGCCAACGTCCTGACTTTC.

This clonotype occurred a few times. The V gene is TRBV12-3 or TRBV12-4, the J gene TRBJ1-2; D perhaps matches TRBD1 (6 bases). V was trimmed by 6 bases and J by 1 base, leaving 15 bases between them. The length of the CDR3 is 15 residues. CDR3 region: CASSHYREFNYGYTF. The CDR3 nucleotides read TGTGCCAGCAGCCATTACAGGGAGTTTAACTATGGCTACACCTTC.

This clonotype was recorded at least ten times. The genes are TRBV7-2 and TRBJ2-7; TRBD2 agrees at 7 bases. This CDR3 has 14 amino acids. V shed 1 base and J 3 bases; nucleotides not matched to a gene: 3. Germline V CDR1 and CDR2: SGHTA, FQGNSA. DNA of the CDR3: TGTGCCAGCAGCTTAGGCGGGGAGGGCTACGAGCAGTACGTC. Protein: CASSLGGEGYEQYV.

This clonotype was picked up a small number of times. The chain uses TRBV30 and TRBJ2-7; perhaps D is TRBD1 or TRBD2 (6 bases each). Trimming took 0 bases from V and 4 from J, leaving 13 bases between them. Germline loops: CDR1 GTSNPN, CDR2 SVGIG (reference sequence). CDR3 length: 14 residues. The CDR3 bases are TGTGCCTGGAGTGTACCTGGGGGGCTGTACGAGCAGTACGTC. It is translated as CAWSVPGGLYEQYV.

The J gene is TRBJ2-1, the V gene TRBV28; D call uncertain. The CDR3 runs to 15 residues. The germline CDR1 and CDR2 sequences are MDHEN and SYDVKM. Trimming took off 9 bases at V and 0 bases at J, with 15 bases between the two ends. The CDR3 nucleotides read TGTGCCAGTGGAAGGGCCGCTCTCTCCTACAATGAGCAGTTCTTC. It codes for CASGRAALSYNEQFF.

The chain couples TRBV19 to TRBJ1-1; the D is unclear. Trimming pared 5 bases from V and 1 base from J, leaving 8 bases between. The CDR3 consists of 13 residues. Germline V CDR1 and CDR2: LNHDA, SQIVND (reference sequence). The CDR3 bases are TGTGCCAGTAGTTTCTTTAGGAACACTGAAGCTTTCTTT. The encoded protein is CASSFFRNTEAFF.

This clonotype has only a few counts. The genes are TRBV10-3 and TRBJ2-1, with 12 bases matching TRBD2. Per germline, CDR1 ENHRY and CDR2 SYGVKD. The CDR3 contains 16 residues. J gave up 5 bases and V 4 bases, and 6 bases lay outside the gene matches. Here the CDR3 reads CAISANLAGGDNEQFF. In DNA form, the CDR3 reads TGTGCCATCAGTGCGAACCTAGCGGGAGGGGACAATGAGCAGTTCTTC.

This clonotype has only a few counts. The rearrangement links TRBV12-3 or TRBV12-4 to TRBJ2-3, with 8 nucleotides matching TRBD1. This CDR3 comprises 16 residues. Germline trimming cut 10 bases from V and 3 bases from J; bases unmatched to any gene: 15. The CDR3 sequence is CAIKNGGQGFTDTQYF. CDR3 DNA: TGTGCCATCAAAAATGGAGGACAGGGTTTTACAGATACGCAGTATTTT.

This clonotype was seen repeatedly, ten times or more. The CDR3 sequence: CASSSLLTVYTGELFF. In nucleotides, the CDR3 is TGTGCCAGCAGTTCCCTTTTGACAGTGTACACCGGGGAGCTGTTTTTT. The V gene is TRBV12-3 or TRBV12-4, the J gene TRBJ2-2, with a tentative D call TRBD1 (5 bases). There are 16 residues in the CDR3. V lost 4 bases and J 3 bases, leaving 15 bases between the germline ends.